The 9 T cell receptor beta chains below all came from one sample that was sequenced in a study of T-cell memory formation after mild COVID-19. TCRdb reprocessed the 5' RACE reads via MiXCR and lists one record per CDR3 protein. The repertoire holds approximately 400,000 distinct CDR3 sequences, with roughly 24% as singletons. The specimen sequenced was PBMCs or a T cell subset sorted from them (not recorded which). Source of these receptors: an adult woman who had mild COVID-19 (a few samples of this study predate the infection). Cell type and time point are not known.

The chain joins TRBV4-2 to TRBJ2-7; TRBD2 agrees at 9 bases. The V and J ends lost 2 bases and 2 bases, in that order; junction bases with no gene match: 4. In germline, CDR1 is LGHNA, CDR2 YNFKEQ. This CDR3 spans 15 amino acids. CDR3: CASSQSGTSPYEQYF. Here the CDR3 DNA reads TGTGCCAGCAGCCAATCCGGGACTAGCCCCTACGAGCAGTACTTC.

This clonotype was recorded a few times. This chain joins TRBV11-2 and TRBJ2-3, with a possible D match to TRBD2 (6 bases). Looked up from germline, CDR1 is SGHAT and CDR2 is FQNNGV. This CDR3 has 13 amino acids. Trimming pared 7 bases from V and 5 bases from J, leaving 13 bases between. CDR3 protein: CASTLVGGDTQYF. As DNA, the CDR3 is TGTGCCAGCACCCTCGTGGGGGGAGATACGCAGTATTTT.

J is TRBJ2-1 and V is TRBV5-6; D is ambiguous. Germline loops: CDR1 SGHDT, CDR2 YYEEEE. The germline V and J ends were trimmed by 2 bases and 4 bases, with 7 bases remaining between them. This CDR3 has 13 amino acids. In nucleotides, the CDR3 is TGTGCCAGCAGCTTTGGGGATTACAATGAGCAGTTCTTC. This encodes CASSFGDYNEQFF.

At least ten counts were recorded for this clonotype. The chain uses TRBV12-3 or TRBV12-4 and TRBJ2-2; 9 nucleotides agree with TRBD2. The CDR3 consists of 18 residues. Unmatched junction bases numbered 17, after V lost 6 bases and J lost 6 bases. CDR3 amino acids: CASSLPRSGRPFAGELFF. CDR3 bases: TGTGCCAGCAGCCTCCCTCGCAGCGGGAGGCCGTTCGCCGGGGAGCTGTTTTTT.

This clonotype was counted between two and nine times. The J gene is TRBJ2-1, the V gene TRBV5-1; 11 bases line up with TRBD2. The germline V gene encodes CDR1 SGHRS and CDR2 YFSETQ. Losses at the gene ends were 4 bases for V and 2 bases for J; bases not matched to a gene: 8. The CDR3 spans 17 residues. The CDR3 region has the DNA TGCGCCAGCAGCCCTATGCTAGCGGGAGGTCCCTACAATGAGCAGTTCTTC. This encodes CASSPMLAGGPYNEQFF.

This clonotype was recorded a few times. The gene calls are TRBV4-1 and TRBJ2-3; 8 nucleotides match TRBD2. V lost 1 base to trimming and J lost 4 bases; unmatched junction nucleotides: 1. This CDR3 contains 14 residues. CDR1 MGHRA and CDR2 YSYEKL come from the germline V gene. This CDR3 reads CASSQVLAADTQYF. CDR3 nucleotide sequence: TGCGCCAGCAGCCAAGTACTAGCGGCAGATACGCAGTATTTT.

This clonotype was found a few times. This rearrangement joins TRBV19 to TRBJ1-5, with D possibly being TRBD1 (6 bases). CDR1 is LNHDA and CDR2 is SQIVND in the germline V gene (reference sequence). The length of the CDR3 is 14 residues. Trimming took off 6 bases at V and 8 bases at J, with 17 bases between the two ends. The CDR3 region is CASRGGPPSKPQHF. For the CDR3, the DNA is TGTGCCAGTAGGGGGGGGCCTCCCTCCAAGCCCCAGCATTTT.

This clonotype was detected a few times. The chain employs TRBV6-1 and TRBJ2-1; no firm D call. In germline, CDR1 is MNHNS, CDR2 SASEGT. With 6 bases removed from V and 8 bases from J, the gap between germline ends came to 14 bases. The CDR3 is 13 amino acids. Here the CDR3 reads CASSPRWVDEQFF. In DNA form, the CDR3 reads TGTGCCAGCAGCCCCCGTTGGGTCGATGAGCAGTTCTTC.

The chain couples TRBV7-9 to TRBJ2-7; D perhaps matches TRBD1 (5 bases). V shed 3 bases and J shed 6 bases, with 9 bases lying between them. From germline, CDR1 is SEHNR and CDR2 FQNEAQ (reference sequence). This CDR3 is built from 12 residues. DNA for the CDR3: TGTGCCAGCAGCTTCCGGACACGCGAGCAGTACTTC. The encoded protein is CASSFRTREQYF.